What follows describes a single TCR beta chain. This record comes from a study of blood T cell repertoires in COVID-19. Looked up from germline, CDR1 is LGHNA and CDR2 is YSLEER. This CDR3 has 17 residues. V shed 0 bases and J shed 4 bases, with 18 bases lying between them. Measured with immunoSEQ multiplex PCR; TCRdb has only the in-frame clones, and not every one. The table shows more than 95,000 clones, with approximately 81% occurring only once. This chain uses TRBV4-3 with TRBJ1-2; TRBD1 might be the D (5 bases). The material sequenced was peripheral blood. The origin of this receptor is a man in his forties with active or convalescent COVID-19. Written as DNA, the CDR3 is TGCGCCAGCAGCCAAGATGGGGATCGGTGGGGCGGCTATGGCTACACCTTC. Translating gives CASSQDGDRWGGYGYTF.